This T cell receptor (beta chain) was identified during a study of T cells after yellow fever vaccination. This clonotype was picked up many times. TCRdb reanalysed the 5' RACE reads using MiXCR and keeps one entry per CDR3 protein. The sample yields around 250,000 distinct CDR3 sequences, over 4.5% seen once. Germline CDR1 and CDR2: MNHNY and SVGAGI (reference sequence). The CDR3 runs to 15 residues. Trimming left V 5 bases short and J 4 bases short, with 14 bases between. Sample: CD4+ T cells sorted from PBMCs, taken on the day of the yellow fever booster vaccination. The gene calls are TRBV6-6 and TRBJ2-2, with D possibly being TRBD2 (6 bases). This clonotype originated in a man between 18 and 35 years old who received the YFV17D yellow fever vaccine. As DNA, the CDR3 is TGTGCCAGCAGTAAAAACCGGGGGAGCACCGGGGAGCTGTTTTTT. Translating it yields CASSKNRGSTGELFF.